Presented here are 7 T cell receptor beta chains from one specimen sequenced in a study of shared clonotypes between healthy human individuals. Naive CD8 isolation took CD45RO-negative cells positively selected for CCR7 and excluded terminally differentiated effector memory CD45RA+ cells. Assay used: immunoSEQ multiplex PCR; TCRdb lists only in-frame clones, some missing. The table lists approximately 2,200,000 clones, more than 85% of them singletons. The source material was naive CD8+ T cells from PBMCs. These receptors all stem from a man between 18 and 29 years old in good health. Some clones in this sample may be carry-over from other donors' samples.

This clone was detected once. The chain uses TRBV27 and TRBJ1-3; D gene unclear. The V end was cut by 6 bases, the J end by 0 bases, with 12 bases between. The germline V gene has CDR1 MNHEY and CDR2 SMNVEV (reference sequence). The CDR3 spans 15 residues. CDR3 in amino acids: CASSPTGHSGNTIYF. CDR3 coding DNA: TGTGCCAGCAGCCCTACCGGCCACTCTGGAAACACCATATATTTT.

The rearrangement links TRBV6-1 to TRBJ2-2; D is possibly TRBD2 (6 bases). The germline V and J ends were trimmed by 6 bases and 4 bases, with 12 bases remaining between them. This CDR3 has 14 amino acids. Germline-derived CDR1 and CDR2 are MNHNS and SASEGT. The CDR3: CASSKTRGTGELFF. CDR3 DNA sequence: TGTGCCAGCAGCAAGACTAGAGGCACCGGGGAGCTGTTTTTT.

V gene TRBV6-5 combines with J gene TRBJ2-1; a weak D match, TRBD2 (5 bases). The CDR3 length is 14 residues. V gave up 2 bases and J gave up 9 bases, with 14 bases separating them. Germline lookup yields CDR1 MNHEY and CDR2 SVGAGI. The CDR3 bases are TGTGCCAGCAGTTACAGTGGCCTAGCTTTTGAGCAGTTCTTC. It codes for CASSYSGLAFEQFF.

The chain joins TRBV5-5 to TRBJ1-1; TRBD1 agrees at 8 bases. Germline CDR1 SGHKS, CDR2 YYEKEE (reference sequence). CDR3 length: 13 residues. After removal of 4 bases from V and 7 bases from J, the junction contained 6 bases not matched to a gene. The CDR3 region is CASSRTGTGEAFF. The CDR3 DNA reads as TGTGCCAGCAGCCGGACAGGGACGGGTGAAGCTTTCTTT.

The chain couples TRBV7-7 to TRBJ1-4; D ambiguous. V was cut by 1 base and J by 0 bases, with 6 bases left in between. The CDR3 spans 15 residues. Germline CDR1 is SSHAT and CDR2 is FNYEAQ (reference sequence). This chain's CDR3 is CASSLVPATNEKLFF. The CDR3 nucleotides read TGTGCCAGCAGCTTAGTCCCAGCAACTAATGAAAAACTGTTTTTT.

This clone was counted a single time. The chain is built from TRBV7-6 and TRBJ2-2; D possibly corresponds to TRBD2 (6 bases). The germline gives CDR1 SGHVS, CDR2 FNYEAQ. This CDR3 spans 14 amino acids. The germline V and J ends were trimmed by 5 bases and 6 bases, with 13 bases remaining between them. The CDR3 sequence: CASSPGTGAGELFF. The CDR3, as DNA: TGTGCCAGCAGCCCAGGGACGGGAGCCGGGGAGCTGTTTTTT.

The chain couples TRBV6-5 to TRBJ2-7; 8 bases match TRBD2. V trimming: 7 bases; J trimming: 2 bases; junction bases outside the gene matches: 10. The CDR3 length is 15 residues. Germline CDR1 is MNHEY and CDR2 is SVGAGI. The CDR3 coding sequence is TGTGCCAGCAAACCCCGGGAGCGGGAGCCCTACGAGCAGTACTTC. This gives the protein CASKPREREPYEQYF.